These 20 T cell receptor beta chains came from one sample sequenced in a study of regulatory T cells in long-lasting Graves disease. Time point noted: persistent/refractory GD, antithyroid drugs over 5 years with positive TRAb. PBMC-derived RNA was used for the TCR library. With iRepertoire HTBI primers and Arm-PCR of CDR3 regions, TCR beta libraries were built. TCRdb re-analysed the multiplex PCR reads in MiXCR, keeping a single row per CDR3 protein. This table has a few hundred thousand distinct CDR3 sequences, 22% appearing once. This sample comprised peripheral blood mononuclear cells (PBMCs), obtained when the disease was refractory, from a patient treated with antithyroid drugs. The receptors were gathered from a female donor with Graves disease.

This clonotype was counted ten times or more. J is TRBJ1-5 and V is TRBV2; no clear D. V was pared by 0 bases and J by 0 bases, with 12 bases between. This CDR3 region has 17 residues. Germline CDR1 SNHLY, CDR2 FYNNEI. DNA of the CDR3: TGTGCCAGCAGTGAAGCGGGAGGCCGTAATAGCAATCAGCCCCAGCATTTT. Protein: CASSEAGGRNSNQPQHF.

Concerning this clonotype itself: Because the CDR3 is missing its conserved closing phenylalanine or tryptophan, this is likely a read error. The chain has TRBV7-2 and TRBJ1-2; D is uncertain. CDR1 and CDR2 from the germline V gene are SGHTA and FQGNSA. The CDR3 has 13 residues. The V end was cut by 1 base, the J end by 9 bases, with 12 bases between. The CDR3 DNA reads as TGTGCCAGCAGCTTAGGACTCACTTTGAGCTACACCCTC. Protein: CASSLGLTLSYTL.

This clonotype has only a few counts. The V and J genes are TRBV5-1 and TRBJ1-2; D is unclear. V lost 0 bases and J 1 base, leaving 10 bases between the germline ends. The CDR3 consists of 15 residues. CDR1 SGHRS and CDR2 YFSETQ come from the germline V gene. The CDR3 sequence: CASSLGPRNNYGYTF. The CDR3 DNA sequence: TGCGCCAGCAGCTTGGGACCCCGAAATAACTATGGCTACACCTTC.

About this clonotype: A read error is the likely source, as a far larger clone sits one nucleotide away. Here the CDR3 DNA reads TGTGCCAGCAGGCCCGGGTCGGGCTCCTATAATCCACCCCTCCACTTT. Protein sequence: CASRPGSGSYNPPLHF. The V and J genes are TRBV7-8 and TRBJ1-6; no firm D call. Germline V gives CDR1 SGHVS, CDR2 FQNEAQ. CDR3 length equals 16 residues. Combining the CDR3 with reference TRBV7-8 and TRBJ1-6 gives the whole variable domain GAGVSQSPRYKVAKRGQDVALRCDPISGHVSLFWYQQALGQGPEFLTYFQNEAQLDKSGLPSDRFFAERPEGSVSTLKIQRTQQEDSAVYLCASRPGSGSYNPPLHFGNGTRLTVT.

V gene TRBV12-3 or TRBV12-4 combines with J gene TRBJ2-2; no reliable D call. V was cut by 3 bases and J by 4 bases, with 24 bases left in between. The CDR3 is 19 amino acids. The CDR3 coding sequence is TGTGCCAGCAGTTTGTTCCCAGATTCCTGGAGCAACGTCACCGGGGAGCTGTTTTTT. It codes for CASSLFPDSWSNVTGELFF.

V gene TRBV6-1 combines with J gene TRBJ2-5; no clear D gene. The V and J ends lost 8 bases and 7 bases respectively, with 11 bases between them. This CDR3 is built from 11 residues. The germline CDR1 and CDR2 sequences are MNHNS and SASEGT. The chain's CDR3 is CASPRTRTQYF. The DNA for the CDR3 is TGTGCCAGCCCCCGAACGCGGACCCAGTACTTC.

J is TRBJ2-2 and V is TRBV7-2, with TRBD2 matching over 9 bases. Germline V gives CDR1 SGHTA, CDR2 FQGNSA. The J segment lost 7 bases and the V segment lost 2 bases, leaving 11 bases of the junction unmatched. The CDR3 runs to 17 residues. CDR3 sequence (DNA): TGTGCCAGCAGCTTACATTTTCCGGGACTAGCCGGCGGGGAGCTGTTTTTT. Amino acids: CASSLHFPGLAGGELFF.

This clonotype was seen only a few times. The chain joins TRBV7-2 to TRBJ1-6; 8 bases line up with TRBD1. The V segment lost 5 bases and the J segment 14 bases; nucleotides outside the gene matches: 17. This CDR3 has 16 residues. Germline assignment: CDR1 SGHTA and CDR2 FQGNSA. The CDR3 sequence: CASSLDRTGIGGSLHF. The DNA for the CDR3 is TGTGCCAGCAGCCTAGACCGGACAGGGATCGGGGGCTCCCTCCACTTT. Combining the CDR3 with reference TRBV7-2 and TRBJ1-6 gives the whole variable domain GAGVSQSPSNKVTEKGKDVELRCDPISGHTALYWYRQSLGQGLEFLIYFQGNSAPDKSGLPSDRFSAERTGGSVSTLTIQRTQQEDSAVYLCASSLDRTGIGGSLHFGNGTRLTVT.

This clonotype was seen once. The chain couples TRBV19 to TRBJ2-1; TRBD1 matches 8 bases. The CDR3 has 17 residues. Germline trimming cut 5 bases from V and 0 bases from J; bases unmatched to any gene: 9. Per the germline V gene, CDR1 is LNHDA and CDR2 is SQIVND (reference sequence). CDR3 region: CASSPGTGLSSYNEQFF. The CDR3 nucleotides are TGTGCCAGTAGTCCCGGGACAGGTCTGAGCTCCTACAATGAGCAGTTCTTC.

This clonotype has ten or more counts. This sequence joins TRBV12-3 or TRBV12-4 and TRBJ2-7; D may be TRBD1 or TRBD2 (5 bases each). The length of the CDR3 is 15 residues. Trimming took 5 bases from V and 0 from J, leaving 14 bases between them. The CDR3 loop reads CASSRPGRSSYEQYF. In DNA, the CDR3 is TGTGCCAGCAGTCGGCCGGGACGAAGCTCCTACGAGCAGTACTTC.

Only a few counts were recorded for this clonotype. V and J are TRBV7-2 and TRBJ1-2; D uncertain. This CDR3 region has 15 residues. The germline V gene encodes CDR1 SGHTA and CDR2 FQGNSA. Deletions cut 1 base from V and 0 bases from J, with 9 bases between. In nucleotides, the CDR3 is TGTGCCAGCAGCTTAGAAGGGAGTACTAACTATGGCTACACCTTC. It translates to CASSLEGSTNYGYTF.

The chain joins TRBV2 to TRBJ2-7; 10 positions match TRBD1. Trimming took 8 bases from V and 6 from J; bases not matched to a gene: 7. The germline gives CDR1 SNHLY, CDR2 FYNNEI. The CDR3 totals 13 residues. CDR3 DNA: TGTGCCAGCGACAGGGACAGGGGACGCGAGCAGTACTTC. This codes for CASDRDRGREQYF. The variable domain in full, with the rest retrieved from reference TRBV2 and TRBJ2-7, is EPEVTQTPSHQVTQMGQEVILRCVPISNHLYFYWYRQILGQKVEFLVSFYNNEISEKSEIFDDQFSVERPDGSNFTLKIRSTKLEDSAMYFCASDRDRGREQYFGPGTRLTVT.

Concerning this clonotype: Being one base from a much bigger clone, this may be a read error. The CDR3 does not end in the conserved phenylalanine or tryptophan, so this is likely a read error. V is TRBV12-3 or TRBV12-4 and J is TRBJ1-1; D uncertain. The V gene lost 2 bases and the J gene lost 1 base, with 8 bases spanning the gap. The CDR3 contains 14 residues. Written as DNA, the CDR3 is TGTGCCAGCAGTTTAAGGGAAACGAACACTGAAGCTTTCCTT. Protein product: CASSLRETNTEAFL.

Concerning this clonotype itself: A much larger clonotype is one base distant, so this may be a read error. The chain carries TRBV6-5 and TRBJ2-5, with D perhaps TRBD1 or TRBD2 (5 bases each). Germline CDR1 reads MNHEY; CDR2 reads SVGAGI. CDR3 length: 14 amino acids. DNA of the CDR3: TGTGCCAGCAGTTACCTTGGGGACCAAGAGGCCCAGTACTTC. It specifies CASSYLGDQEAQYF.

The chain links TRBV7-9 to TRBJ1-1; D may be TRBD1 (5 bases). Per germline, CDR1 SEHNR and CDR2 FQNEAQ (reference sequence). Trimming took 2 bases from V and 0 from J, leaving 10 bases between them. This CDR3 is built from 15 residues. The CDR3 reads CASSLQQGLNTEAFF. Here the CDR3 DNA reads TGTGCCAGCAGCTTACAGCAGGGATTGAACACTGAAGCTTTCTTT.

This clonotype occurred many times. The chain has TRBV9 and TRBJ2-2; no reliable D call. Germline V gives CDR1 SGDLS, CDR2 YYNGEE. This CDR3 is built from 13 residues. Trimming pared 1 base from V and 3 bases from J, leaving 4 bases between. In DNA, the CDR3 is TGTGCCAGCAGCGTAAAGGACACCGGGGAGCTGTTTTTT. Amino acid sequence: CASSVKDTGELFF.

This chain links TRBV19 with TRBJ1-1; 7 bases line up with TRBD1. CDR1 and CDR2 from the germline V gene are LNHDA and SQIVND (reference sequence). The V segment lost 5 bases and the J segment 2 bases; nucleotides outside the gene matches: 8. This CDR3 comprises 15 residues. The CDR3 nucleotides are TGTGCCAGTAGTGGAGGGGACAGCCTCAACACTGAAGCTTTCTTT. As protein: CASSGGDSLNTEAFF.

This clonotype was recorded a few times. The chain employs TRBV30 and TRBJ2-7, with D maybe TRBD2 (6 bases). CDR1 is GTSNPN and CDR2 is SVGIG in the germline V gene (reference sequence). Trimming pared 3 bases from V and 4 bases from J, leaving 19 bases between. CDR3 length: 15 amino acids. The CDR3 protein is CAWSDLGPGGYEQYF. The CDR3 coding sequence is TGTGCCTGGAGCGATCTGGGCCCCGGAGGGTACGAGCAGTACTTC. The full variable domain, in which reference TRBV30 and TRBJ2-7 provide the parts outside the CDR3, is SQTIHQWPATLVQPVGSPLSLECTVEGTSNPNLYWYRQAAGRGLQLLFYSVGIGQISSEVPQNLSASRPQDRQFILSSKKLLLSDSGFYLCAWSDLGPGGYEQYFGPGTRLTVT.

To note about this clonotype: One end of the junction is discordant with germline, which a read error may explain. The chain has TRBV28 and TRBJ2-7; D remains ambiguous. This CDR3 contains 14 residues. CDR1 MDHEN and CDR2 SYDVKM come from the germline V gene. CDR3 coding DNA: TGTGCCAGCAGTTCTACAGTGATGACCTACGGGCAGTACTTC. It is translated as CASSSTVMTYGQYF. Variable domain in full (rest from reference TRBV28 and TRBJ2-7): DVKVTQSSRYLVKRTGEKVFLECVQDMDHENMFWYRQDPGLGLRLIYFSYDVKMKEKGDIPEGYSVSREKKERFSLILESASTNQTSMYLCASSSTVMTYGQYFGPGTRLTVT.

The CDR3 DNA reads as TGTGCCAGCAGCTCCGGTCTGACAGGGGGGAACACTGAAGCTTTCTTT. Residues: CASSSGLTGGNTEAFF. The rearrangement uses TRBV7-2 and TRBJ1-1; TRBD1 matches 9 bases. Germline CDR1 and CDR2: SGHTA and FQGNSA. This CDR3 has 16 amino acids. V shed 4 bases and J 1 base; nucleotides not matched to a gene: 7.